This T cell receptor beta chain derives from a study of blood T cell repertoires in COVID-19. Across the whole study: The origin of the acute and convalescent COVID-19 samples was the United States, Italy and Spain. From T cells, B-cell-depleted T cells, or PBMCs came the material, which was cDNA or gDNA.

Deletions cut 0 bases from V and 3 bases from J, with 10 bases between. The CDR3 has 14 residues. CDR1 and CDR2 from the germline V gene are SQVTM and ANQGSEA. Original processing notes: From reference gene primer amplification, estimates of nucleated cell counts were derived. Only in-frame clones appear in the TCRdb table, and some are missing; sequencing was by immunoSEQ multiplex PCR. The V and J calls and the clone size are those of that table, but D and trimming were determined from the DNA. The sample holds some 340,000 clones, 75% to 90% seen once. The chain is built from TRBV29-1 and TRBJ2-3; a possible D gene is TRBD2 (5 bases). Material for sequencing was peripheral blood. This clonotype was sampled from a woman under 30 with acute or convalescent COVID-19. CDR3 sequence: CSVEDRRGTDTQYF. The DNA of the CDR3 is TGCAGCGTTGAAGATCGGAGAGGGACAGATACGCAGTATTTT.